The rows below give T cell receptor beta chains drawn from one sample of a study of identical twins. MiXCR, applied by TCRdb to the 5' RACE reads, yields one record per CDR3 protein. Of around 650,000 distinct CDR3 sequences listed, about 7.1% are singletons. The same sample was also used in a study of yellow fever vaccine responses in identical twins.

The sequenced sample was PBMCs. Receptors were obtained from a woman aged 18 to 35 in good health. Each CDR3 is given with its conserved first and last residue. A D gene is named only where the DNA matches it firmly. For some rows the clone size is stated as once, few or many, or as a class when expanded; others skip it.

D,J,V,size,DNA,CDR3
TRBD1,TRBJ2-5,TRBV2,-,TGTGCCAGCAGTCCCGCCGGGACAGGGAGAGAGACCCAGTACTTC,CASSPAGTGRETQYF
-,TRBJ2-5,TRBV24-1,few,TGTGCCACCAGTGATTTATCGGCCGACTCCGAGACCCAGTACTTC,CATSDLSADSETQYF
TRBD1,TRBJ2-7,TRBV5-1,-,TGCGCCAGCAGCCCGGGACAGGTGGGTTCCTACGAGCAGTACTTC,CASSPGQVGSYEQYF
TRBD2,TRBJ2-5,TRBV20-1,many,TGCAGTGCTACCGGGACTAGCAGGGATGAGACCCAGTACTTC,CSATGTSRDETQYF
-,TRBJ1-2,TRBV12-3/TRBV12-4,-,TGTGCCAGCAGTTTTGGTGCAGACTATGGCTACACCTTC,CASSFGADYGYTF
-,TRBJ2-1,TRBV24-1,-,TGTGCCACCAGCCTGGGGGCGGACTACAATGAGCAGTTCTTC,CATSLGADYNEQFF
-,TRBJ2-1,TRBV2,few,TGTGCCAGCAGTGAATCAGGGGGGTATGAGCAGTTCTTC,CASSESGGYEQFF
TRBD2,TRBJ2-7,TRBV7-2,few,TGTGCCAGCAGCCCATGGACTAGCGGTACGTGGGAGCAGTACTTC,CASSPWTSGTWEQYF
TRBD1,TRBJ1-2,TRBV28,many,TGTGCCAGCATGACAAGGGGGCGCCTCTATGGCTACACCTTC,CASMTRGRLYGYTF
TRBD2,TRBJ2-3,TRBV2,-,TGTGCCAGCAGTGAAGGCGGGGGGCCGGATACGCAGTATTTT,CASSEGGGPDTQYF
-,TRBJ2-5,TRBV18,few,TGTGCCAGCTCACCAGTGGTAGGGACGTACCAAGAGACCCAGTACTTC,CASSPVVGTYQETQYF
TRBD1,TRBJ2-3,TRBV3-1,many,TGTGCCAGCAGCCCTGGGACAGGCTATACGCAGTATTTT,CASSPGTGYTQYF
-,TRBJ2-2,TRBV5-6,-,TGTGCCAGCAGCTTGCGGTATATGGACACCGGGGAGCTGTTTTTT,CASSLRYMDTGELFF
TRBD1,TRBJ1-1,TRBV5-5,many,TGTGCCAGCACCTCTGACAGGACAGGGATCACTGAAGCTTTCTTT,CASTSDRTGITEAFF
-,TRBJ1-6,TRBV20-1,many,TGCAGTGCTAGTACGGCTAATAATTCACCCCTCCACTTT,CSASTANNSPLHF
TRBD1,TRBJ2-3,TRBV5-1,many,TGCGCCAGCAGCCCCCAAGGACAGGGACCAGATACGCAGTATTTT,CASSPQGQGPDTQYF
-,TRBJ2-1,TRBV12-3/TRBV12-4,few,TGTGCCAGCAGTTTAGGGGCGACGGCCCTCAATGAGCAGTTCTTC,CASSLGATALNEQFF
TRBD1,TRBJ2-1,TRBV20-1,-,TGCAGTGCTTTCCCGACAGGGTTGACCTACAATGAGCAGTTCTTC,CSAFPTGLTYNEQFF
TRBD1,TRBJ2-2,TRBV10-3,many,TGTGCCATCATGGGGGACAGGGCCACCGGGGAGCTGTTTTTT,CAIMGDRATGELFF
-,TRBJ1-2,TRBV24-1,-,TGTGCCACCAGTGAAGGGTCCAACTATGGCTACACCTTC,CATSEGSNYGYTF
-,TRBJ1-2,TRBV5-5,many,TGTGCCAGCAGCGTGGGATTGAACTATGGCTACACCTTC,CASSVGLNYGYTF
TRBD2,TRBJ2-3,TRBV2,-,TGTGCCAGCAGCGACTACCGGACTAGCGGGAGGGTCAGCACAGATACGCAGTATTTT,CASSDYRTSGRVSTDTQYF
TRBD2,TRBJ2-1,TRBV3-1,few,TGTGCCAGCAGACCGGGACTAGCGGGGGGGGAGAATGAGCAGTTCTTC,CASRPGLAGGENEQFF
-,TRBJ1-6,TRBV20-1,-,TGCAGTGCTACACCGGGACAAAGGAGTTCACCCCTCCACTTT,CSATPGQRSSPLHF
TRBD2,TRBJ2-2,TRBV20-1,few,TGCAGTGCAGAAAGCGGGAGAGGGCCCGGGGAGCTGTTTTTT,CSAESGRGPGELFF
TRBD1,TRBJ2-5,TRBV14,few,TGTGCCAGCAGCCAAGATTTCAACAGGGGTAAAGGAGAGACCCAGTACTTC,CASSQDFNRGKGETQYF
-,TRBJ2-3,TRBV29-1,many,TGCAGCGTTGAATGGTGGGGCACCCCTTTAGATACGCAGTATTTT,CSVEWWGTPLDTQYF
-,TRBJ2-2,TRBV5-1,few,TGCGCCAGCAGGGCGGATAACCGGAACACCGGGGAGCTGTTTTTT,CASRADNRNTGELFF
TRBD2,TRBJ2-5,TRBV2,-,TGTGCCAGCAGTGAAGGGGGGCTAGCGGGGAGAAAAGAGACCCAGTACTTC,CASSEGGLAGRKETQYF
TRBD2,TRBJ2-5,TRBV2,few,TGTGCCAGCAGTGGGCCTAGCGGGATCCAAGAGACCCAGTACTTC,CASSGPSGIQETQYF
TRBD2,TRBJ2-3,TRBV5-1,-,TGCGCCAGCAGCTTGGCCGTAGCGGGGACCACAGATACGCAGTATTTT,CASSLAVAGTTDTQYF
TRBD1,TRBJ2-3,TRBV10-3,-,TGTGCCATCAGTGCGGACAGGGCCACAGATACGCAGTATTTT,CAISADRATDTQYF
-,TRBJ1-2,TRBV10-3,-,TGTGCCATCAGTGAGGGCGTTTCAGGCTACACCTTC,CAISEGVSGYTF
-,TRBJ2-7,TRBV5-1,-,TGCGCCAGCAGCTTGGGTTGGGACAAGGCTACCTACGAGCAGTACTTC,CASSLGWDKATYEQYF
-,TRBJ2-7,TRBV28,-,TGTGCCAGCAGCATCCCTGAGGGAGACTACACAAGCTCCTACGAGCAGTACTTC,CASSIPEGDYTSSYEQYF
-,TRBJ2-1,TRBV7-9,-,TGTGCCAGCAGACCGAGGGGTTCCACCTACAATGAGCAGTTCTTC,CASRPRGSTYNEQFF
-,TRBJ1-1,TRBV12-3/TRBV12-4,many,TGTGCCAGCAGTTTAGAAGGGTTTACTGAAGCTTTCTTT,CASSLEGFTEAFF
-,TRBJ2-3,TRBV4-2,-,TGTGCCAGCAGCCCGGGGGCTATTGAGCAGTATTTT,CASSPGAIEQYF
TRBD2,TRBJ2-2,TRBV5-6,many,TGTGCCAGCAGCGTGCCGGGACTAGCGGGAGGACCTAGCACCGGGGAGCTGTTTTTT,CASSVPGLAGGPSTGELFF
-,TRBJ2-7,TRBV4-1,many,TGCGCCAGCAGCCAAGAGGTCGGGCGCTACGAGCAGTACTTC,CASSQEVGRYEQYF